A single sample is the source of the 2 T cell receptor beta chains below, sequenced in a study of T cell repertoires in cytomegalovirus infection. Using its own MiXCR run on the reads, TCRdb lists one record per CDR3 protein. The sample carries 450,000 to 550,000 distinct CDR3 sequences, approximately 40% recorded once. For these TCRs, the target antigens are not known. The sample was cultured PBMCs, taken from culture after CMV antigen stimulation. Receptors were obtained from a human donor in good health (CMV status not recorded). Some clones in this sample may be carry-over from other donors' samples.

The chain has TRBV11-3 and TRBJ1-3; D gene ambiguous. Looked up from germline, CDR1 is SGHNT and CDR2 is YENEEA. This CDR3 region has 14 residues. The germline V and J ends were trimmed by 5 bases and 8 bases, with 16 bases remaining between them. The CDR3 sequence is CASSRNFPGHTIYF. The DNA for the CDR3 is TGTGCCAGCAGCCGAAACTTTCCCGGCCACACCATATATTTT.

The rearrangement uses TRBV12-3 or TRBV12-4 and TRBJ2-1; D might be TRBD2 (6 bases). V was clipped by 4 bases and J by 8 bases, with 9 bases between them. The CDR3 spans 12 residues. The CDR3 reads CASSWSSDEQFF. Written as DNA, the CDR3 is TGTGCCAGCAGTTGGTCTAGCGATGAGCAGTTCTTC.